These 27 T cell receptor beta chains were sequenced from one sample in a study of blood T cell repertoires in COVID-19. The protocol was immunoSEQ multiplex PCR, while the TCRdb copy is restricted to in-frame clones and leaves out a portion. The profile covers fewer than 350,000 clones, with about 91% appearing a single time and around 8.9% taken by the ten largest. Sequenced material: peripheral blood. These receptors were collected from a man younger than 40 with COVID-19, enrolled during active disease.

V is TRBV4-3 and J is TRBJ1-1; D may be TRBD1 (5 bases). V was clipped by 3 bases and J by 3 bases, with 20 bases between them. The CDR3 loop spans 17 amino acids. The germline V gene has CDR1 LGHNA and CDR2 YSLEER. Here the CDR3 reads CASSQVLPPGLHTEAFF. CDR3 nucleotide sequence: TGCGCCAGCAGCCAGGTGCTCCCCCCAGGGCTCCACACTGAAGCTTTCTTT.

V gene TRBV19 combines with J gene TRBJ1-5, with no clear D. The germline V and J ends were trimmed by 7 bases and 4 bases, with 11 bases remaining between them. This CDR3 has 13 amino acids. Germline-derived CDR1 and CDR2 are LNHDA and SQIVND (reference sequence). The CDR3 DNA is TGTGCCAGTACTCTTCAGGCAAATCAGCCCCAGCATTTT. Translating gives CASTLQANQPQHF.

In this sample, this clone turned up once. This rearrangement joins TRBV6-6 to TRBJ2-3, with D maybe TRBD2 (7 bases). This CDR3 contains 16 residues. Per the germline V gene, CDR1 is MNHNY and CDR2 is SVGAGI (reference sequence). V was cut by 5 bases and J by 0 bases, with 15 bases left in between. The CDR3 region has the DNA TGTGCCAGCAGTCGGGGGGACATTCTAAGCACAGATACGCAGTATTTT. It yields the protein CASSRGDILSTDTQYF.

CDR3 in amino acids: CASSYRGTGNTIYF. The DNA for the CDR3 is TGTGCCAGCAGTTACCGGGGGACTGGAAACACCATATATTTT. This chain uses TRBV6-5 with TRBJ1-3; D may be TRBD1 (5 bases). The V end was cut by 2 bases, the J end by 2 bases, with 7 bases between. The CDR3 has 14 amino acids. In germline, CDR1 is MNHEY, CDR2 SVGAGI.

This clone was detected a few times. The chain employs TRBV27 and TRBJ1-6; no firm D call. The V gene's germline CDR1 is MNHEY and CDR2 SMNVEV (reference sequence). Between the trimmed V and J ends, which lost 4 bases and 0 bases, there was a span of 7 bases. The CDR3 is made up of 15 amino acids. CDR3 nucleotides: TGTGCCAGCAGTTCTGTGAGCTCCTATAATTCACCCCTCCACTTT. It codes for CASSSVSSYNSPLHF.

The CDR3 DNA sequence: TGTGCCACCAGTGATACCGACAGGCCCCATCAGTTCTTC. Translation: CATSDTDRPHQFF. The gene calls are TRBV24-1 and TRBJ2-1, with D perhaps matching TRBD1 (6 bases). The V and J ends lost 3 bases and 13 bases respectively, with 15 bases between them. Germline-derived CDR1 and CDR2 are KGHDR and SFDVKD. CDR3 length: 13 residues.

The table lists this clone with a few counts. The chain combines TRBV7-3 with TRBJ2-1; a weak D match, TRBD2 (5 bases). Germline assignment: CDR1 SGHTA and CDR2 FQGTGA. This CDR3 region has 15 residues. Trimming took off 5 bases at V and 6 bases at J, with 17 bases between the two ends. Written as DNA, the CDR3 is TGTGCCAGCAGCCACCGGGGTTTACCCAGCAATGAGCAGTTCTTC. Translating gives CASSHRGLPSNEQFF. The full variable domain, with the rest looked up from reference TRBV7-3 and TRBJ2-1, is GAGVSQTPSNKVTEKGKYVELRCDPISGHTALYWYRQSLGQGPEFLIYFQGTGAADDSGLPNDRFFAVRPEGSVSTLKIQRTERGDSAVYLCASSHRGLPSNEQFFGPGTRLTVL.

The rearrangement uses TRBV5-5 and TRBJ2-1; 7 bases fit TRBD1. The CDR3 runs to 16 residues. Germline assignment: CDR1 SGHKS and CDR2 YYEKEE (reference sequence). Trimming at V came to 2 bases and at J to 3 bases, leaving 8 bases not matched to a gene. CDR3: CASSFPGQIIYNEQFF. The CDR3 DNA sequence: TGTGCCAGCAGCTTCCCGGGACAGATAATCTACAATGAGCAGTTCTTC.

The sample holds many counts of this clone. V usage is TRBV19 and J usage is TRBJ2-3; 12 bases fit TRBD2. Germline CDR1 is LNHDA and CDR2 is SQIVND (reference sequence). This CDR3 comprises 14 residues. With 7 bases clipped from V and 3 bases from J, the junction kept 2 bases outside the gene matches. The CDR3 region is CASTGLAGTDTQYF. CDR3 nucleotides: TGTGCCAGTACCGGACTAGCGGGAACAGATACGCAGTATTTT.

This clone was seen once. The V call is TRBV5-4, the J call TRBJ2-1; 7 nucleotides agree with TRBD2. Per the germline V gene, CDR1 is SGHNT and CDR2 is YYREEE (reference sequence). The CDR3 runs to 16 residues. V lost 5 bases to trimming and J lost 0 bases; unmatched junction nucleotides: 8. CDR3 sequence (DNA): TGTGCCAGCAGAAGTCAGCGGGGTAGCTCCTACAATGAGCAGTTCTTC. It specifies CASRSQRGSSYNEQFF.

The V call is TRBV27, the J call TRBJ2-1; 8 nucleotides agree with TRBD1. Per the germline V gene, CDR1 is MNHEY and CDR2 is SMNVEV (reference sequence). The CDR3 length is 15 residues. V gave up 3 bases and J gave up 3 bases; unmatched junction bases: 4. The CDR3 reads CASSLDRENYNEQFF. The CDR3 nucleotides are TGTGCCAGCAGTTTGGACAGGGAAAACTACAATGAGCAGTTCTTC.

The chain uses TRBV10-3 and TRBJ1-1; D not certain. The ends were cut back, 11 bases at V and 4 bases at J, with 20 bases in the middle. Germline V gene data show CDR1 as ENHRY and CDR2 as SYGVKD. This CDR3 spans 14 amino acids. DNA for the CDR3: TGTGCCGTACGACCTGGAGGACTGGGCACTGAAGCTTTCTTT. This codes for CAVRPGGLGTEAFF.

This chain joins TRBV7-3 and TRBJ2-7; 8 bases are a match to TRBD1. Germline CDR1 and CDR2: SGHTA and FQGTGA. The CDR3 runs to 18 residues. Trimming removed 2 bases from V and 5 bases from J; junction bases left unmatched: 17. The CDR3 nucleotides read TGTGCCAGCAGCTTAGTTCCCGGGGGCAGGGGGCATTCCAACGAGCAGTACTTC. As protein: CASSLVPGGRGHSNEQYF.

This chain connects TRBV4-3 to TRBJ1-2; 7 bases map to TRBD1. Germline V gene sequence: CDR1 LGHNA, CDR2 YSLEER. CDR3 size: 20 residues. After removal of 4 bases from V and 5 bases from J, the junction contained 25 bases not matched to a gene. The CDR3 coding sequence is TGCGCCAGCAGCCGAGTTCTCGGGGGTGGGACAGCCGAGAGTGGGTATGGCTACACCTTC. Protein sequence: CASSRVLGGGTAESGYGYTF.

The chain is built from TRBV6-6 and TRBJ1-5; 7 positions match TRBD1. The CDR3 runs 14 residues. With V trimmed by 6 bases and J by 7 bases, 9 bases remained unmatched. Germline CDR1 is MNHNY and CDR2 is SVGAGI (reference sequence). CDR3 protein: CASRDGTVYQPQHF. The DNA for the CDR3 is TGTGCCAGCAGGGACGGGACAGTATACCAGCCCCAGCATTTT.

This clone was seen only once. The J gene is TRBJ2-3, the V gene TRBV5-8; 7 bases line up with TRBD2. V lost 3 bases and J lost 6; bases outside the gene matches: 10. The CDR3 runs 15 residues. Germline V gene lookup returns CDR1 SGHTS and CDR2 YDEGEE. The CDR3 loop reads CASSSGLGTWDTQYF. CDR3 bases: TGTGCCAGCAGCTCCGGACTAGGTACGTGGGATACGCAGTATTTT.

The rearrangement links TRBV10-3 to TRBJ2-6; unclear D gene. The CDR3 runs 13 residues. CDR1 ENHRY and CDR2 SYGVKD come from the germline V gene. V lost 7 bases and J lost 2, with 6 bases in between. CDR3 amino acids: CAIKRPGANVLTF. DNA for the CDR3: TGTGCCATCAAGCGTCCTGGGGCCAACGTCCTGACTTTC.

The V and J genes are TRBV7-9 and TRBJ2-1, with 12 bases that match TRBD1. Trimming at V came to 5 bases and at J to 9 bases, leaving 20 bases not matched to a gene. Germline lookup yields CDR1 SEHNR and CDR2 FQNEAQ (reference sequence). The CDR3 is 19 residues long. The CDR3 sequence is CASSLPRGTGGTQNGEQFF. CDR3 bases: TGTGCCAGCAGCCTCCCCCGTGGGACAGGGGGCACCCAGAACGGTGAGCAGTTCTTC.

In nucleotides, the CDR3 is TGTGCCACCAGTGATTTAGCGGACCACTCCTACAATGAGCAGTTCTTC. It specifies CATSDLADHSYNEQFF. V and J are TRBV24-1 and TRBJ2-1, with D perhaps matching TRBD2 (5 bases). Germline loops: CDR1 KGHDR, CDR2 SFDVKD. Trimming removed 1 base from V and 0 bases from J, with 9 bases in between. The CDR3 totals 16 residues.

The CDR3 coding sequence is TGTGCCAGTAGGGACAGGGGGTTGGTGTCACCCCTCCACTTT. It codes for CASRDRGLVSPLHF. The V gene is TRBV19, the J gene TRBJ1-6; TRBD1 matches at 10 bases. The CDR3 runs to 14 residues. Germline assignment: CDR1 LNHDA and CDR2 SQIVND (reference sequence). V dropped 6 bases and J dropped 10; count of bases not matched to a gene: 6.

This rearrangement joins TRBV19 to TRBJ2-1; 11 nucleotides match TRBD2. The germline CDR1 and CDR2 sequences are LNHDA and SQIVND (reference sequence). The CDR3 is 18 residues long. V was pared by 3 bases and J by 0 bases, with 7 bases of the junction left unmatched. This chain's CDR3 is CASSIASGGTSSYNEQFF. DNA for the CDR3: TGTGCCAGTAGTATTGCTAGCGGGGGGACCTCCTCCTACAATGAGCAGTTCTTC.

The rearrangement uses TRBV3-1 (or the pseudogene TRBV3-2) and TRBJ1-5; unclear D gene. CDR1 and CDR2 from the germline V gene are LGHDT and YNNKEL (reference sequence). V gave up 0 bases and J gave up 6 bases, with 6 bases separating them. The CDR3 sequence is 13 residues long. The CDR3 spells CASSQDVSQPQHF. DNA of the CDR3: TGTGCCAGCAGCCAAGACGTCAGTCAGCCCCAGCATTTT.

The V gene is TRBV24-1, the J gene TRBJ1-2; D not certain. V was shortened by 3 bases and J by 6 bases, with 7 bases between the two germline ends. The CDR3 is 12 amino acids. Germline CDR1 is KGHDR and CDR2 is SFDVKD. CDR3 in DNA: TGTGCCACCAGTGATCCGGCGGATGGCTACACCTTC. Its protein is CATSDPADGYTF.

The chain carries TRBV18 and TRBJ1-2; 12 nucleotides align to TRBD1. The CDR3 covers 15 residues. The germline gives CDR1 KGHSH, CDR2 LQKENI. The J segment lost 2 bases and the V segment lost 3 bases, leaving 1 base of the junction unmatched. The CDR3 spells CASSPGTGGNYGYTF. In DNA, the CDR3 is TGTGCCAGCTCACCGGGGACAGGGGGCAACTATGGCTACACCTTC.

The V gene is TRBV9, the J gene TRBJ2-3; 7 bases agree with TRBD2. CDR3 length equals 15 residues. V shed 3 bases and J 0 bases; nucleotides not matched to a gene: 4. In germline, CDR1 is SGDLS, CDR2 YYNGEE. The CDR3 DNA reads TGTGCCAGCAGCGCAGCGGGACCTAGCACAGATACGCAGTATTTT. Encoded protein: CASSAAGPSTDTQYF.

This rearrangement joins TRBV4-3 to TRBJ2-5, with TRBD1 identical over 10 bases. This CDR3 contains 19 residues. Germline CDR1 reads LGHNA; CDR2 reads YSLEER. After removal of 0 bases from V and 2 bases from J, the junction contained 12 bases not matched to a gene. CDR3 loop: CASSQEWGTGAGGQETQYF. In nucleotides, the CDR3 is TGCGCCAGCAGCCAAGAATGGGGGACAGGGGCCGGGGGACAAGAGACCCAGTACTTC.

This chain uses TRBV27 with TRBJ1-1; possibly TRBD1 for D (5 bases). Germline loops: CDR1 MNHEY, CDR2 SMNVEV (reference sequence). This CDR3 region has 16 residues. Trimming took 5 bases from V and 0 from J, leaving 16 bases between them. The CDR3 DNA reads as TGTGCCAGCAGTCCCCTCGGGGGGGGGATGAACACTGAAGCTTTCTTT. This translates into CASSPLGGGMNTEAFF.